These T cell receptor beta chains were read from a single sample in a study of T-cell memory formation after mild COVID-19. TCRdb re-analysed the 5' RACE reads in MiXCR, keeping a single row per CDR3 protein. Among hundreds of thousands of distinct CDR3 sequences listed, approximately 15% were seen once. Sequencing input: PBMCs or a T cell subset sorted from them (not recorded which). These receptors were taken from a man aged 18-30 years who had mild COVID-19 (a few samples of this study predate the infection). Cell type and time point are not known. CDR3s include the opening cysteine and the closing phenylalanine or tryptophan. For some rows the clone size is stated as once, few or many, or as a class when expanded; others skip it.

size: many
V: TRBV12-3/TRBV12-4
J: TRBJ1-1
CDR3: CASSSQGPNTEAFF

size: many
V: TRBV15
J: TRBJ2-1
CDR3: CATSRDTGENNEQFF

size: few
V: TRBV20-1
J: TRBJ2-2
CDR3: CSARDRSYWGGELFF

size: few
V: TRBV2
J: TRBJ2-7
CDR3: CASGREGNHEQYF

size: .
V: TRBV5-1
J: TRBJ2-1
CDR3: CASSLLSGQSSYNEQFF

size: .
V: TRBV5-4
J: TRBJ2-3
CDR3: CASSFKRGGSTDTQYF

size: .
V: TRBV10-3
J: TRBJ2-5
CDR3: CAISRDSSLQTQYF

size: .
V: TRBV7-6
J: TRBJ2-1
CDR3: CASSVGGSEQFF

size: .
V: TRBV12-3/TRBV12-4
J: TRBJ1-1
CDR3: CASSFFRGLEAFF

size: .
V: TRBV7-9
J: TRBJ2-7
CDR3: CASSRQGSHEQYF

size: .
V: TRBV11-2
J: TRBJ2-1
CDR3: CASSQAGGTYNEQFF

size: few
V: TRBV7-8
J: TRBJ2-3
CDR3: CASSPRFQERDTQYF

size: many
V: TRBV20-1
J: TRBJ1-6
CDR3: CSATTGVGNSPLHF

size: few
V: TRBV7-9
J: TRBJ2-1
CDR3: CASSFTGAELNEQFF

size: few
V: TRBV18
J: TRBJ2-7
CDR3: CASSPPGGIHEQYF

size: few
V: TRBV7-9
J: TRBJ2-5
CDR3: CASSSPRDKQTQYF

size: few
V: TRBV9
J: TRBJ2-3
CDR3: CASTAGEGTDTQYF

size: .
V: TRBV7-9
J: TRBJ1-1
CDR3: CASFFVLTGDRTGTEAFF

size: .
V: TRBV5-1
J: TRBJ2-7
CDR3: CASSPGVNYEQYF

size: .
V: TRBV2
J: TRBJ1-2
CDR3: CASSPSGQSGTSGYTF

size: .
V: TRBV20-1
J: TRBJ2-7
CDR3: CSARSGGAYEQYF

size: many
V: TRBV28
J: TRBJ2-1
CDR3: CASSLGSGGYNEQFF

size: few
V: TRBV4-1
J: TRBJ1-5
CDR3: CASSQAVDQPQHF

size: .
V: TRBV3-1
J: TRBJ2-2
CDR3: CASSQATGELFF

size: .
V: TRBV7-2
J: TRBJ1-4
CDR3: CASSLGGSSEKLFF

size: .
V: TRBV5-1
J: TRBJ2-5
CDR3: CASGTGLVVETQYF

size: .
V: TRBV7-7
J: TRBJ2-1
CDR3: CASSPRDSSSYNEQFF

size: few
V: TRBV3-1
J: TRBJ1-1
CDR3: CASSQDAEAFF

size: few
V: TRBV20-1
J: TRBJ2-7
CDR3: CSARDDPAGAYEQYF

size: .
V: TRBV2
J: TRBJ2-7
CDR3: CASSRRLAGPYEQYF

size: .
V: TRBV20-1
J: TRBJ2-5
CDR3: CSAKGTSGAETQYF

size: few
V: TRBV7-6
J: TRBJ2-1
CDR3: CASSLVSWASGGNEQFF

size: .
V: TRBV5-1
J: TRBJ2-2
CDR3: CASSLDGGVNTGELFF

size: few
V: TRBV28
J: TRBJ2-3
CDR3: CASSLRLLTTDTQYF

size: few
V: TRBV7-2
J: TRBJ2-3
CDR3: CASSYFADTQYF

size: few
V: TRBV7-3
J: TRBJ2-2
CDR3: CASSPTTGAGTGELFF

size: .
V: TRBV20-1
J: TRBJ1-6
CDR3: CSARELPGQKSSYNSPLHF

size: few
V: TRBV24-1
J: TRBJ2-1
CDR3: CATSDNERGGLDEQFF

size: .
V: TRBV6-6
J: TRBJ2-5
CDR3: CASIRGQGRETQYF

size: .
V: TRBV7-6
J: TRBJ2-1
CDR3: CASSSGPNSGYNEQFF

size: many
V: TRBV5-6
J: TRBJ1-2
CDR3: CASSLPPGKSGYTF

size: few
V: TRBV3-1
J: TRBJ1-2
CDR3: CASSGAGGYGYTF

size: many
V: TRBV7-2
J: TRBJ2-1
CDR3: CASSLSGGAYNEQFF

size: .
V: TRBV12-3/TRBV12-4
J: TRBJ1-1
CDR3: CASSQEEVWTEAFF

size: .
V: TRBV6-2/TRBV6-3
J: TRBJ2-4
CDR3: CASSYSGRAKNIQYF

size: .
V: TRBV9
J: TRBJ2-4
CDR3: CASSVEGRVENIQYF

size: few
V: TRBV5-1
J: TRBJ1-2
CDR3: CASSTTVAYGYTF

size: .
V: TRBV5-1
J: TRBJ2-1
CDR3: CASGVTGGPSYNEQFF

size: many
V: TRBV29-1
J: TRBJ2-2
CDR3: CSVETTGELFF

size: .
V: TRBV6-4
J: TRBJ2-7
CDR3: CASSDSETGSSYEQYF

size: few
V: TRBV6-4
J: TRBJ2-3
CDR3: CAISVWGVGTDTQYF

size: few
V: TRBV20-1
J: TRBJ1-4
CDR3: CSARDPTRAEKLFF

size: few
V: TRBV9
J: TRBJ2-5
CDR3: CASSVEYSNQETQYF

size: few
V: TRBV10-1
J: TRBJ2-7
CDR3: CASSNTPYEQYF

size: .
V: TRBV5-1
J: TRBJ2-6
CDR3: CASSLVGAAYSGANVLTF

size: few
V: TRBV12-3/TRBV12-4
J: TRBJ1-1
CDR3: CASSPNIGTEAFF

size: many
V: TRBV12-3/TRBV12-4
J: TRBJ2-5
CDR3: CASQSSGQETQYF